This TCR beta chain emerged from a study of cytomegalovirus exposure and HLA in healthy donors. Study results and limitations: Later on, a genetic analysis was performed. It linked a missense variant in DCLRE1C with V- and J-gene trimming of TCR beta. TCR sequences were mostly rare, though some public TCRs occurred in many donors. Across HLA loci, a later analysis found differing TCR association rates, with DRB1 most and HLA-C fewest.

Both 60 Vbeta primers and 13 Jbeta primers went into the PCR. The data were produced by immunoSEQ multiplex PCR, yet TCRdb's version contains in-frame clones alone and is incomplete. The table includes 110,000 to 150,000 clones, roughly 80% detected once. Comment on this clone: The antigen remains unidentified.

This TCR came from a man aged 40-50 years in good health and CMV-seropositive. The sample comprised PBMCs.

CDR3 sequence: CASSAVPFNEQFF. In DNA, the CDR3 is TGTGCCAGCAGTGCGGTGCCCTTCAATGAGCAGTTCTTC. This chain joins TRBV6-4 and TRBJ2-1; no definite D call. The length of the CDR3 is 13 residues. V was shortened by 4 bases and J by 6 bases, with 10 bases between the two germline ends. Per germline, CDR1 MRHNA and CDR2 SNTAGT.